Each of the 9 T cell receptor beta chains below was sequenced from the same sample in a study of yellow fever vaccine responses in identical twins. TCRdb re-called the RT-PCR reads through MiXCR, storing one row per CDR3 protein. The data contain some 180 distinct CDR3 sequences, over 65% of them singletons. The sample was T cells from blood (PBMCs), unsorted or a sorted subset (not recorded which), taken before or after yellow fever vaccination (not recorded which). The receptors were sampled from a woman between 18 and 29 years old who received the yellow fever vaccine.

The CDR3 DNA reads as TGCGCCAGCAGGTTAAAGTGGTCCTATAATTCACCCCTCCACTTT. It codes for CASRLKWSYNSPLHF. This sequence joins TRBV23-1 and TRBJ1-6; no definite D call. TRBV23-1 is recorded as an ORF, its role being uncertain. Trimming shortened V by 6 bases and J by 1 base, and 10 bases separated the two germline ends. CDR3 length: 15 residues.

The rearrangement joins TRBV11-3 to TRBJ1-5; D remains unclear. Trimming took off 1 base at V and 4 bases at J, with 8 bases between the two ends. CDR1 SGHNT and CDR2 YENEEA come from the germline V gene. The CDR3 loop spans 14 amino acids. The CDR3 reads CASSLGQVNQPQHF. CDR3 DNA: TGTGCCAGCAGCTTAGGTCAGGTGAATCAGCCCCAGCATTTT.

This CDR3 is CASSLGVLRNYGYTF. In DNA, the CDR3 is TGTGCCAGCAGCTTGGGGGTCCTGAGAAACTATGGCTACACCTTC. The chain employs TRBV5-4 and TRBJ1-2; D call uncertain. The V gene's germline CDR1 is SGHNT and CDR2 YYREEE (reference sequence). V dropped 0 bases and J dropped 2 bases, with 11 bases sitting between them. The CDR3 runs 15 residues.

The CDR3 DNA follows: TGTGCCAGCAGTGCGTTGGGACAGGGGATCATGAACACTGAAGCTTTCTTT. It translates to CASSALGQGIMNTEAFF. This sequence joins TRBV6-1 and TRBJ1-1; 10 bases match TRBD1. V shed 4 bases, J shed 0 bases, and the junction held 8 bases outside the gene matches. The CDR3 has 17 amino acids. Germline assignment: CDR1 MNHNS and CDR2 SASEGT.

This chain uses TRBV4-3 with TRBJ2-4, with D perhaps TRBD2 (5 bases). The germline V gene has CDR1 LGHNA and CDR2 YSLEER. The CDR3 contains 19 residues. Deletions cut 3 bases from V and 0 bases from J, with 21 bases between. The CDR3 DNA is TGCGCCAGCAGCCAGGTGGAACTAGGATGGGCCGTAGCCAAAAACATTCAGTACTTC. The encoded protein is CASSQVELGWAVAKNIQYF.

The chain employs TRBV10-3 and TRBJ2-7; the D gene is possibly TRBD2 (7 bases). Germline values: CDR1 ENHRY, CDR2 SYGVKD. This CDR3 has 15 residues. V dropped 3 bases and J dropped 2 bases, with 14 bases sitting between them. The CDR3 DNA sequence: TGTGCCATCAGTGACCCAGGGGAGGGAACCTACGAGCAGTACTTC. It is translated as CAISDPGEGTYEQYF.

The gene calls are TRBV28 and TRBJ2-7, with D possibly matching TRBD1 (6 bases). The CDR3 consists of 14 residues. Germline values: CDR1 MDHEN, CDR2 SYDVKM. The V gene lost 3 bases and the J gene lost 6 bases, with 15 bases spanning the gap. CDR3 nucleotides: TGTGCCAGCAGTTTTAGTACAGGGTGGGCCGAGCAGTACGTC. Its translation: CASSFSTGWAEQYV.

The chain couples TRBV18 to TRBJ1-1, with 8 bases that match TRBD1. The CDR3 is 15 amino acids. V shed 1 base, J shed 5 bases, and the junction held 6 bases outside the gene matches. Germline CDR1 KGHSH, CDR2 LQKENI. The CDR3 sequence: CASSPRATGETEAFF. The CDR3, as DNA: TGTGCCAGCTCACCACGCGCGACAGGGGAGACTGAAGCTTTCTTT.

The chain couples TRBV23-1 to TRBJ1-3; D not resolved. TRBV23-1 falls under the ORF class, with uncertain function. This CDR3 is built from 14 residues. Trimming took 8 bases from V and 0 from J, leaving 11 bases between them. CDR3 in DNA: TGCGCCAGCGGGCCAGAGACCTCTGGAAACACCATATATTTT. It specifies CASGPETSGNTIYF.